One sample yielded the 20 T cell receptor beta chains listed below, sequenced in a study of glioma-infiltrating T cells after dendritic cell vaccination. Generated by immunoSEQ multiplex PCR, the TCRdb table keeps only in-frame clones and is missing some. Altogether roughly 87,000 clones are present, 75% to 90% being singletons, with the ten largest covering less than 7%. Time point indicated: after dendritic cell vaccination, including at tumor progression/relapse. The sequencing here drew on blood, taken after dendritic cell vaccination. These receptor sequences come from a human donor with glioblastoma.

The gene calls are TRBV28 and TRBJ2-3; 10 bases match TRBD2. The CDR3 sequence is 18 residues long. Trimming took 6 bases from V and 3 from J; bases not matched to a gene: 15. Germline-derived CDR1 and CDR2 are MDHEN and SYDVKM. The CDR3 DNA reads as TGTGCCAGCAGCCTCCACCCCACTAGCGGGGCCAAAACAGATACGCAGTATTTT. It codes for CASSLHPTSGAKTDTQYF. The full variable domain, completed using reference TRBV28 and TRBJ2-3, is DVKVTQSSRYLVKRTGEKVFLECVQDMDHENMFWYRQDPGLGLRLIYFSYDVKMKEKGDIPEGYSVSREKKERFSLILESASTNQTSMYLCASSLHPTSGAKTDTQYFGPGTRLTVL.

J is TRBJ2-7 and V is TRBV11-2, with 10 bases identical to TRBD1. CDR3 length: 15 residues. The germline gives CDR1 SGHAT, CDR2 FQNNGV. With 1 base clipped from V and 2 bases from J, the junction kept 2 bases outside the gene matches. Here the CDR3 reads CASSLGQGAAYEQYF. The CDR3, as DNA: TGTGCCAGCAGCTTAGGACAGGGGGCGGCCTACGAGCAGTACTTC.

The rearrangement uses TRBV19 and TRBJ1-4; 7 nucleotides match TRBD1. The CDR3 covers 13 residues. Trimming cost V 3 bases and J 8 bases; bases outside gene matches: 3. CDR1 is LNHDA and CDR2 is SQIVND in the germline V gene (reference sequence). This chain's CDR3 is CASSIQDREKLFF. The CDR3, as DNA: TGTGCCAGTAGTATTCAGGACAGGGAAAAACTGTTTTTT.

The CDR3, as DNA: TGTGCCAGCAGTTTTTACAGGCAGGGCTATGGCTACACCTTC. It specifies CASSFYRQGYGYTF. The rearrangement uses TRBV27 and TRBJ1-2; weak D call: TRBD1 (5 bases). Trimming took off 3 bases at V and 4 bases at J, with 12 bases between the two ends. The CDR3 contains 14 residues. From germline, CDR1 is MNHEY and CDR2 SMNVEV (reference sequence).

The chain uses TRBV6-6 and TRBJ1-2; 8 bases match TRBD1. The CDR3 has 14 amino acids. The junction had 7 bases not matched to a gene; V was cut back by 6 bases and J by 4 bases. CDR1 MNHNY and CDR2 SVGAGI come from the germline V gene (reference sequence). The CDR3 loop reads CASRPRDRIYGYTF. The CDR3 nucleotides are TGTGCCAGCAGGCCACGGGACAGGATCTATGGCTACACCTTC.

The J gene is TRBJ2-3, the V gene TRBV29-1, with D possibly matching TRBD1 (6 bases). Germline V CDR1 and CDR2: SQVTM, ANQGSEA. Between the trimmed V and J ends, which lost 6 bases and 0 bases, there was a span of 13 bases. There are 14 residues in the CDR3. The CDR3 loop reads CSVGASGSTDTQYF. CDR3 in DNA: TGCAGCGTGGGGGCCTCTGGGAGCACAGATACGCAGTATTTT.

The chain uses TRBV20-1 and TRBJ2-7; TRBD1 is a possible D gene (6 bases). Germline values: CDR1 DFQATT, CDR2 SNEGSKA (reference sequence). The V end was cut by 6 bases, the J end by 5 bases, with 11 bases between. CDR3 length: 11 residues. CDR3 sequence (DNA): TGCAGTGCATCCAGGGGAAACGAGCAGTACTTC. Amino acids: CSASRGNEQYF.

The V call is TRBV2, the J call TRBJ2-3; D might be TRBD2 (6 bases). V lost 1 base to trimming and J lost 6 bases, with 11 bases between them. Germline lookup yields CDR1 SNHLY and CDR2 FYNNEI. The CDR3 is 14 residues long. The CDR3 loop is CASSEGTGGDTQYF. DNA of the CDR3: TGTGCCAGCAGTGAAGGGACCGGGGGTGATACGCAGTATTTT.

The chain is built from TRBV30 and TRBJ1-2; 9 bases are a match to TRBD1. The CDR3 loop spans 14 amino acids. Germline lookup yields CDR1 GTSNPN and CDR2 SVGIG (reference sequence). Germline trimming cut 5 bases from V and 3 bases from J; bases unmatched to any gene: 7. CDR3 region: CAWVQDRGDYGYTF. The CDR3 DNA reads as TGTGCCTGGGTCCAGGACAGGGGAGACTATGGCTACACCTTC.

The chain combines TRBV2 with TRBJ2-2; tentatively, D is TRBD1 (6 bases). CDR3 length: 17 residues. Germline CDR1 and CDR2: SNHLY and FYNNEI. V dropped 4 bases and J dropped 6 bases, with 21 bases sitting between them. DNA for the CDR3: TGTGCCAGCAGTGTGGGTACAGGGTATTATGGGTCCGGGGAGCTGTTTTTT. Translating gives CASSVGTGYYGSGELFF.

The V and J genes are TRBV5-1 and TRBJ2-3, with D perhaps TRBD1 (6 bases). The V gene lost 3 bases and the J gene lost 6 bases, with 17 bases spanning the gap. The CDR3 spans 15 residues. The germline V gene encodes CDR1 SGHRS and CDR2 YFSETQ. The CDR3, as DNA: TGCGCCAGCAGCTACCTACAGGGTCTCTTGGATACGCAGTATTTT. This gives the protein CASSYLQGLLDTQYF.

This chain uses TRBV6-5 with TRBJ2-7, with a weak D call TRBD2 (6 bases). In germline, CDR1 is MNHEY, CDR2 SVGAGI. The CDR3 totals 14 residues. Trimming took 7 bases from V and 3 from J, leaving 16 bases between them. The CDR3 DNA follows: TGTGCCAGCATCATCTATCGGGAGAGCTACGAGCAGTACTTC. Amino acid sequence: CASIIYRESYEQYF.

The genes are TRBV6-1 and TRBJ2-5; 8 bases match TRBD2. The CDR3 has 15 amino acids. V lost 6 bases, J lost 5 bases, and 11 bases stayed unmatched. CDR1 and CDR2 from the germline V gene are MNHNS and SASEGT. The CDR3 nucleotides read TGTGCCAGCAGGGCCCCGGGGGGGGCCGGGGAGACCCAGTACTTC. It specifies CASRAPGGAGETQYF.

This chain links TRBV27 with TRBJ1-1; tentative D call: TRBD1 (5 bases). Deletions cut 6 bases from V and 1 base from J, with 15 bases between. Germline lookup yields CDR1 MNHEY and CDR2 SMNVEV (reference sequence). This CDR3 comprises 15 residues. This CDR3 reads CASRIGDRRNTEAFF. CDR3 sequence (DNA): TGTGCCAGCAGAATAGGCGACAGACGGAACACTGAAGCTTTCTTT.

The chain combines TRBV5-4 with TRBJ1-2; D is ambiguous. The CDR3 has 13 amino acids. Germline CDR1 reads SGHNT; CDR2 reads YYREEE (reference sequence). Deletions cut 0 bases from V and 1 base from J, with 4 bases between. The CDR3: CASSLGVNYGYTF. In DNA form, the CDR3 reads TGTGCCAGCAGCTTGGGAGTTAACTATGGCTACACCTTC.

This chain joins TRBV7-2 and TRBJ2-7; 7 bases align to TRBD2. The CDR3 is 14 residues long. Germline CDR1 reads SGHTA; CDR2 reads FQGNSA. J gave up 6 bases and V 5 bases, and 10 bases lay outside the gene matches. The CDR3 protein is CASSAWEGRSEQYF. In DNA, the CDR3 is TGTGCCAGCAGCGCATGGGAGGGACGGAGCGAGCAGTACTTC.

J is TRBJ1-5 and V is TRBV19, with 8 nucleotides matching TRBD1. V lost 7 bases and J lost 4; bases outside the gene matches: 9. The CDR3 extends over 15 amino acids. The V gene's germline CDR1 is LNHDA and CDR2 SQIVND (reference sequence). The CDR3 DNA sequence: TGTGCCAGTACCGGCCTCGGACAGGGTAATCAGCCCCAGCATTTT. It codes for CASTGLGQGNQPQHF.

V gene TRBV30 combines with J gene TRBJ1-2, with 7 bases matching TRBD1. The germline V gene has CDR1 GTSNPN and CDR2 SVGIG (reference sequence). This CDR3 is 15 amino acids long. V dropped 0 bases and J dropped 4; count of bases not matched to a gene: 8. The CDR3 nucleotides are TGTGCCTGGAGTGTTAAGGGACAGATATTCTATGGCTACACCTTC. Protein sequence: CAWSVKGQIFYGYTF.

The chain employs TRBV6-5 and TRBJ1-1; D call uncertain. V was trimmed by 5 bases and J by 0 bases, leaving 7 bases between them. The length of the CDR3 is 13 residues. The V gene's germline CDR1 is MNHEY and CDR2 SVGAGI. The CDR3 spells CASSPLMNTEAFF. The CDR3 DNA follows: TGTGCCAGCAGTCCTCTTATGAACACTGAAGCTTTCTTT.

This chain uses TRBV9 with TRBJ1-2, with 7 nucleotides matching TRBD1. This CDR3 comprises 13 residues. V shed 5 bases, J shed 4 bases, and the junction held 5 bases outside the gene matches. Per the germline V gene, CDR1 is SGDLS and CDR2 is YYNGEE. CDR3 sequence reads: CASSPGQPYGYTF. As DNA, the CDR3 is TGTGCCAGCAGTCCGGGACAGCCCTATGGCTACACCTTC.